The 29 T cell receptor beta chains below all came from one sample that was sequenced in a study of regulatory T cells in long-lasting Graves disease. A single record per CDR3 protein comes from TCRdb applying MiXCR to the reads. This sample has 1,000 or so distinct CDR3 sequences, with 45% to 65% found just once. Extracted RNA from PBMCs served as the source of the TCR library. The sequencing used peripheral blood mononuclear cells (PBMCs), collected with antithyroid drug treatment, in newly diagnosed or persistent Graves disease (not recorded which). Source of these receptors: a female donor with Graves disease.

Only a few counts were recorded for this clonotype. The chain links TRBV29-1 to TRBJ2-5, with 8 bases fitting TRBD2. Germline V gene lookup returns CDR1 SQVTM and CDR2 ANQGSEA. The CDR3 covers 12 residues. J gave up 9 bases and V 1 base, and 4 bases lay outside the gene matches. Written as DNA, the CDR3 is TGCAGCGTTGAAGCCCCGGGAGGGCCCCAGTACTTC. Residues: CSVEAPGGPQYF.

This clonotype turned up a few times. The chain joins TRBV20-1 to TRBJ1-1, with TRBD1 matching over 7 bases. The CDR3 has 13 amino acids. With V trimmed by 3 bases and J by 1 base, 2 bases remained unmatched. From germline, CDR1 is DFQATT and CDR2 SNEGSKA (reference sequence). CDR3 amino acids: CSARHRGNTEAFF. The CDR3 coding sequence is TGCAGTGCTAGGCACAGGGGGAACACTGAAGCTTTCTTT.

Only a few counts were recorded for this clonotype. Because the CDR3's place on the DNA is in doubt, the DNA is left out and the CDR3 is given as listed by TCRdb. This rearrangement joins TRBV28 to TRBJ2-7; TRBD1 is the table's D call, not checked against the DNA. The CDR3 is made up of 15 amino acids, end residues included. Germline V gives CDR1 MDHEN, CDR2 SYDVKM. The CDR3 sequence is CASSSSETGVHEQYF.

This clonotype appeared a single time. This rearrangement joins TRBV20-1 to TRBJ1-5, with 7 bases lining up with TRBD1. This CDR3 comprises 14 residues. Per germline, CDR1 DFQATT and CDR2 SNEGSKA (reference sequence). The V segment lost 2 bases and the J segment 5 bases; nucleotides outside the gene matches: 6. The CDR3 reads CSARNRGGDQPQHF. In nucleotides, the CDR3 is TGCAGTGCTAGAAACAGGGGAGGGGATCAGCCCCAGCATTTT.

This rearrangement joins TRBV27 to TRBJ2-1, with 8 bases that match TRBD2. V lost 2 bases and J lost 10; bases outside the gene matches: 7. This CDR3 has 14 amino acids. Germline lookup yields CDR1 MNHEY and CDR2 SMNVEV (reference sequence). CDR3 loop: CASSLIGRAEEQFF. The CDR3 bases are TGTGCCAGCAGTTTAATCGGGAGGGCTGAAGAGCAGTTCTTC.

This clonotype was detected only once. CDR3 in amino acids: CSVEGRGNGDEQYF. The CDR3 nucleotides read TGCAGCGTTGAAGGTCGGGGGAATGGCGACGAGCAGTACTTC. J is TRBJ2-7 and V is TRBV29-1, with D perhaps TRBD2 (6 bases). The germline gives CDR1 SQVTM, CDR2 ANQGSEA. V shed 1 base and J shed 5 bases, with 15 bases lying between them. CDR3 length: 14 amino acids.

This clonotype was detected once. V gene TRBV10-3 combines with J gene TRBJ1-6; a possible D gene is TRBD1 (6 bases). This CDR3 comprises 17 residues. From germline, CDR1 is ENHRY and CDR2 SYGVKD. Between the trimmed V and J ends, which lost 2 bases and 7 bases, there was a span of 18 bases. CDR3 sequence: CAISENPGAIVNSPLHF. The DNA for the CDR3 is TGTGCCATCAGTGAGAATCCGGGGGCTATCGTCAATTCACCCCTCCACTTT.

The rearrangement uses TRBV9 and TRBJ1-2, with D tentatively TRBD1 (5 bases). Germline CDR1 is SGDLS and CDR2 is YYNGEE. This CDR3 spans 12 amino acids. V gave up 4 bases and J gave up 5 bases, with 9 bases separating them. CDR3 sequence reads: CASSLDRYGYTF. The CDR3 nucleotides read TGTGCCAGCAGCCTAGACAGATATGGCTACACCTTC.

The sample holds a few counts of this clonotype. This chain connects TRBV23-1 to TRBJ2-7; TRBD2 aligns across 15 bases. TRBV23-1 is placed among ORFs of uncertain function. The length of the CDR3 is 17 residues. J was trimmed by 6 bases and V by 4 bases; bases with no gene match: 10. The CDR3 DNA follows: TGCGCCAGCAGTCGGGGACTAGCGGGAGGAAAACTACGCGAGCAGTACTTC. This codes for CASSRGLAGGKLREQYF.

V and J are TRBV5-1 and TRBJ2-1; TRBD2 aligns across 10 bases. J gave up 3 bases and V 2 bases, and 2 bases lay outside the gene matches. Looked up from germline, CDR1 is SGHRS and CDR2 is YFSETQ. This CDR3 has 15 residues. The CDR3 reads CASSFKREGYNEQFF. The CDR3 nucleotides read TGCGCCAGCAGCTTCAAGCGGGAGGGCTACAATGAGCAGTTCTTC.

The V gene is TRBV10-2, the J gene TRBJ2-7, with D possibly called TRBD1 or TRBD2 (5 bases each). The CDR3 runs to 13 residues. From germline, CDR1 is WSHSY and CDR2 SAAADI. Trimming took 2 bases from V and 12 from J, leaving 17 bases between them. CDR3 protein: CASSETPGTGGYF. For the CDR3, the DNA is TGCGCCAGCAGTGAGACGCCCGGAACAGGAGGGTACTTC.

This chain connects TRBV29-1 to TRBJ2-1, with D possibly being TRBD1 or TRBD2 (6 bases each). In germline, CDR1 is SQVTM, CDR2 ANQGSEA. The germline V and J ends were trimmed by 7 bases and 4 bases, with 17 bases remaining between them. The CDR3 spans 14 residues. The CDR3: CSGGARGSYNEQFF. CDR3 DNA sequence: TGCAGCGGGGGGGCCAGGGGATCTTACAATGAGCAGTTCTTC.

This clonotype has a single count. The gene calls are TRBV6-6 and TRBJ2-2; the match to TRBD2 covers 8 bases. The V segment lost 0 bases and the J segment 0 bases; nucleotides outside the gene matches: 0. This CDR3 spans 16 amino acids. Looked up from germline, CDR1 is MNHNY and CDR2 is SVGAGI (reference sequence). CDR3 loop: CASSYSGGANTGELFF. The CDR3 bases are TGTGCCAGCAGTTACTCCGGGGGGGCGAACACCGGGGAGCTGTTTTTT.

This clonotype was observed a few times. The V call is TRBV7-8, the J call TRBJ1-4; D is unclear. V dropped 4 bases and J dropped 7 bases, with 7 bases sitting between them. CDR3 length: 12 residues. The germline CDR1 and CDR2 sequences are SGHVS and FQNEAQ. Here the CDR3 reads CASSSDLEKLFF. The CDR3 DNA reads as TGTGCCAGCAGCTCAGACCTTGAAAAACTGTTTTTT.

The chain is built from TRBV11-2 and TRBJ1-1, with a possible D match to TRBD1 (6 bases). Germline loops: CDR1 SGHAT, CDR2 FQNNGV. CDR3 length: 13 amino acids. Deletions cut 5 bases from V and 4 bases from J, with 11 bases between. CDR3 nucleotides: TGTGCCAGCAGCCATAGAGGGGGCACTGAAGCTTTCTTT. Translated, it gives CASSHRGGTEAFF.

The chain uses TRBV5-6 and TRBJ1-1; D is unresolved. The CDR3 totals 13 residues. Trimming took off 5 bases at V and 5 bases at J, with 13 bases between the two ends. Germline values: CDR1 SGHDT, CDR2 YYEEEE. DNA of the CDR3: TGTGCCAGCAGTCTCCCAGGAAGAACTGAAGCTTTCTTT. Translating gives CASSLPGRTEAFF.

The CDR3 sequence: CASRQPGDTGELFF. DNA for the CDR3: TGTGCCAGCAGACAACCGGGGGACACCGGGGAGCTGTTTTTT. V is TRBV14 and J is TRBJ2-2; maybe TRBD2 (6 bases). This CDR3 has 14 residues. Looked up from germline, CDR1 is SGHDN and CDR2 is FVKESK. V was cut by 6 bases and J by 3 bases, with 11 bases left in between.

The CDR3 protein is CASSLIGTSGSSSYNEQFF. CDR3 DNA: TGCGCCAGCAGCTTGATCGGGACTAGCGGGAGCAGCTCCTACAATGAGCAGTTCTTC. The chain is built from TRBV5-1 and TRBJ2-1, with 14 bases aligning to TRBD2. J was trimmed by 0 bases and V by 1 base; bases with no gene match: 6. The CDR3 extends over 19 amino acids. Germline V gene data show CDR1 as SGHRS and CDR2 as YFSETQ.

The rearrangement uses TRBV7-9 and TRBJ2-1; possibly TRBD1 for D (6 bases). The CDR3 has 13 residues. Looked up from germline, CDR1 is SEHNR and CDR2 is FQNEAQ (reference sequence). V lost 1 base, J lost 12 bases, and 13 bases lay in between. CDR3 region: CASSLGAATGQFF. The CDR3 coding sequence is TGTGCCAGCAGCTTAGGAGCGGCGACAGGGCAGTTCTTC.

This rearrangement joins TRBV19 to TRBJ1-2; no clear D gene. This CDR3 contains 14 residues. Trimming took 6 bases from V and 7 from J, leaving 18 bases between them. Germline loops: CDR1 LNHDA, CDR2 SQIVND (reference sequence). The CDR3 DNA is TGTGCCAGTAGCGCGGTGGAGGCAGGTAGTGGCTACACCTTC. The encoded protein is CASSAVEAGSGYTF.

The sample holds a few counts of this clonotype. This rearrangement joins TRBV14 to TRBJ2-7; perhaps TRBD1 as D (6 bases). Germline V gene lookup returns CDR1 SGHDN and CDR2 FVKESK. The V gene lost 4 bases and the J gene lost 2 bases, with 15 bases spanning the gap. CDR3 length: 15 residues. This CDR3 reads CASSLSGTFTYEQYF. CDR3 in DNA: TGTGCCAGCAGCCTCTCCGGGACATTTACCTACGAGCAGTACTTC.

CDR3 region: CASSLGPNQETQYF. CDR3 DNA: TGTGCCAGCAGCTTAGGTCCAAACCAAGAGACCCAGTACTTC. The V and J genes are TRBV7-9 and TRBJ2-5; D unresolved. With 1 base removed from V and 0 bases from J, the gap between germline ends came to 6 bases. Germline lookup yields CDR1 SEHNR and CDR2 FQNEAQ (reference sequence). CDR3 length: 14 amino acids. The whole variable domain, remainder taken from reference TRBV7-9 and TRBJ2-5, is DTGVSQNPRHKITKRGQNVTFRCDPISEHNRLYWYRQTLGQGPEFLTYFQNEAQLEKSRLLSDRFSAERPKGSFSTLEIQRTEQGDSAMYLCASSLGPNQETQYFGPGTRLLVL.

The rearrangement links TRBV5-4 to TRBJ2-7; D is perhaps TRBD1 (5 bases). Germline values: CDR1 SGHNT, CDR2 YYREEE (reference sequence). Trimming removed 3 bases from V and 5 bases from J, with 9 bases in between. The CDR3 spans 12 residues. CDR3 nucleotide sequence: TGTGCCAGCAGCTCCCAGACAGACGAGCAGTACTTC. Translation gives CASSSQTDEQYF.

The chain has TRBV6-1 and TRBJ1-2; no clear D gene. Germline V gene sequence: CDR1 MNHNS, CDR2 SASEGT. The CDR3 consists of 10 residues. Trimming removed 7 bases at V and 8 bases at J, with 8 bases between. The DNA of the CDR3 is TGTGCCAGCACGAGGTTCGGCTACACCTTC. Translation gives CASTRFGYTF.

This clonotype was found a few times. The J gene is TRBJ2-1, the V gene TRBV12-3 or TRBV12-4; unclear D gene. This CDR3 is 14 amino acids long. The V gene lost 3 bases and the J gene lost 0 bases, with 6 bases spanning the gap. This chain's CDR3 is CASSLRSSYNEQFF. CDR3 DNA: TGTGCCAGCAGTTTGAGGAGCTCCTACAATGAGCAGTTCTTC.

The genes are TRBV7-9 and TRBJ2-7; D may be TRBD1 (5 bases). The V end was cut by 5 bases, the J end by 6 bases, with 11 bases between. The CDR3 loop spans 12 amino acids. CDR1 SEHNR and CDR2 FQNEAQ come from the germline V gene (reference sequence). The CDR3 reads CASSDDSPEQYF. The CDR3, as DNA: TGTGCCAGCAGCGACGACAGCCCCGAGCAGTACTTC.

The chain employs TRBV5-4 and TRBJ2-1; the D is unclear. The germline CDR1 and CDR2 sequences are SGHNT and YYREEE (reference sequence). The CDR3 length is 14 residues. Trimming removed 2 bases at V and 6 bases at J, with 12 bases between. The CDR3 loop is CASSLYIGSNEQFF. The CDR3 DNA follows: TGTGCCAGCAGCTTATACATCGGATCCAATGAGCAGTTCTTC.

The genes are TRBV18 and TRBJ1-1; TRBD1 matches 9 bases. This CDR3 is built from 14 residues. V trimming: 2 bases; J trimming: 7 bases; junction bases outside the gene matches: 5. Germline-derived CDR1 and CDR2 are KGHSH and LQKENI. The CDR3 coding sequence is TGTGCCAGCTCACCAGGACAGGGGCTCAGTGAAGCTTTCTTT. Amino acids: CASSPGQGLSEAFF.

V usage is TRBV16 and J usage is TRBJ2-4; no reliable D call. The CDR3 has 16 amino acids. V lost 3 bases, J lost 0 bases, and 12 bases lay in between. Germline V CDR1 and CDR2: KGHSY, FQNENV. CDR3 protein: CASSQVTAVAKNIQYF. CDR3 DNA: TGTGCCAGCAGCCAGGTCACCGCGGTAGCCAAAAACATTCAGTACTTC.